The present TCR beta chain was sequenced within a study of blood T cell repertoires in COVID-19. Turning to the study itself: The study drew acute and convalescent COVID-19 samples from the United States, Italy and Spain. T cells, B-cell-depleted T cells, or PBMCs provided the cDNA or gDNA that served as material.

With 3 bases removed from V and 3 bases from J, the gap between germline ends came to 12 bases. The CDR3 contains 14 residues. Looked up from germline, CDR1 is MNHEY and CDR2 is SMNVEV (reference sequence). Per the authors' pipeline: Estimation of nucleated cell counts relied on the amplification of reference gene primers. The repertoire was sequenced with immunoSEQ multiplex PCR; TCRdb's copy has only in-frame clones and lacks some. V and J calls and clone size are given by that table; D and trimming were obtained from the DNA. The data contain about 250,000 clones, 65% to 85% of them singletons. The chain carries TRBV27 and TRBJ2-7; D is perhaps TRBD2 (6 bases). The sequence came from a woman between 40 and 55 years old who had recovered from COVID-19. The sample taken for sequencing was peripheral blood. CDR3 sequence (DNA): TGTGCCAGCAGTTTCGGGGACTGGAGCTACGAGCAGTACTTC. It encodes CASSFGDWSYEQYF.